What follows are 22 T cell receptor beta chains derived from one specimen sequenced in a study of blood T cells in healthy people across ages. For the second PCR, which ran for about 7 to 11 cycles, a sample-barcoded 5' primer and a J-beta primer mix were used. Each CDR3 protein is one row after TCRdb ran MiXCR on the 5' RACE reads. The sample consists of about 1 million distinct CDR3 sequences, around 45% of them appearing once. The specimen was blood. The receptor set was obtained from a woman aged 55-69 years in good health.

This clonotype showed up just a few times. CDR3 sequence: CSATRTSGRGNQETQYF. CDR3 nucleotide sequence: TGCAGTGCTACCCGGACTAGCGGGAGGGGAAACCAAGAGACCCAGTACTTC. The chain links TRBV20-1 to TRBJ2-5; 15 bases agree with TRBD2. This CDR3 region has 17 residues. Germline CDR1 DFQATT, CDR2 SNEGSKA (reference sequence). J was trimmed by 0 bases and V by 4 bases; bases with no gene match: 6.

This clonotype was seen only a few times. The V and J genes are TRBV2 and TRBJ1-2; D not certain. The V and J ends lost 4 bases and 4 bases respectively, with 10 bases between them. The germline V gene encodes CDR1 SNHLY and CDR2 FYNNEI. This CDR3 has 13 residues. CDR3 nucleotide sequence: TGTGCCAGCAGTGGCGGTTGGTCCTATGGCTACACCTTC. It codes for CASSGGWSYGYTF.

The V call is TRBV5-6, the J call TRBJ2-3; 10 bases line up with TRBD2. CDR1 SGHDT and CDR2 YYEEEE come from the germline V gene. The CDR3 is 16 residues long. Trimming cost V 1 base and J 2 bases; bases outside gene matches: 4. This chain's CDR3 is CASSLPSGGNTDTQYF. The DNA for the CDR3 is TGTGCCAGCAGCTTGCCTAGCGGGGGAAACACAGATACGCAGTATTTT.

The chain carries TRBV15 and TRBJ2-3, with 9 bases identical to TRBD2. The CDR3 spans 16 residues. The germline V gene has CDR1 LNHNV and CDR2 YYDKDF (reference sequence). Losses at the gene ends were 0 bases for V and 2 bases for J; bases not matched to a gene: 3. CDR3 nucleotides: TGTGCCACCAGCAGAGAACTAGCGGGTCTCACAGATACGCAGTATTTT. Its protein is CATSRELAGLTDTQYF.

This clonotype was picked up a small number of times. The chain recombines TRBV3-1 with TRBJ1-2; D call uncertain. The CDR3 extends over 15 amino acids. V lost 4 bases, J lost 1 base, and 13 bases lay in between. Germline V gene sequence: CDR1 LGHDT, CDR2 YNNKEL (reference sequence). The CDR3 DNA reads as TGTGCCAGCAGCCCCCTCCGCGGTAGTAACTATGGCTACACCTTC. Translating it yields CASSPLRGSNYGYTF.

This clonotype showed up just a few times. The chain joins TRBV5-1 to TRBJ2-7; possibly TRBD2 for D (5 bases). Germline V gene data show CDR1 as SGHRS and CDR2 as YFSETQ. The germline V and J ends were trimmed by 4 bases and 1 base, with 12 bases remaining between them. The CDR3 has 14 residues. The CDR3 region has the DNA TGCGCCAGCAGCCGAGGACTCTATTCCTACGAGCAGTACTTC. It translates to CASSRGLYSYEQYF.

This clonotype occurred many times. The CDR3 DNA reads as TGCAGCGCCATGGACACTTCGAGCTCCTACGAGCAGTACTTC. It codes for CSAMDTSSSYEQYF. The chain is built from TRBV29-1 and TRBJ2-7, with D tentatively TRBD1 (5 bases). The germline CDR1 and CDR2 sequences are SQVTM and ANQGSEA. The CDR3 loop spans 14 amino acids. Trimming took 7 bases from V and 0 from J, leaving 16 bases between them.

The rearrangement links TRBV4-1 to TRBJ2-1, with 11 nucleotides matching TRBD2. CDR1 MGHRA and CDR2 YSYEKL come from the germline V gene. CDR3 length: 17 amino acids. The V and J ends lost 3 bases and 5 bases, in that order; junction bases with no gene match: 9. CDR3: CASSQETGTSGHNEQFF. CDR3 bases: TGCGCCAGCAGCCAGGAAACCGGGACTAGCGGACACAATGAGCAGTTCTTC.

This clonotype was detected a few times. This chain joins TRBV5-1 and TRBJ2-6, with D possibly TRBD2 on 5 matching bases. CDR1 is SGHRS and CDR2 is YFSETQ in the germline V gene. With 4 bases removed from V and 3 bases from J, the gap between germline ends came to 11 bases. The CDR3 loop spans 15 amino acids. CDR3 protein: CASSPRVIGANVLTF. In DNA, the CDR3 is TGCGCCAGCAGCCCGAGGGTTATTGGGGCCAACGTCCTGACTTTC. Combining the CDR3 with reference TRBV5-1 and TRBJ2-6 gives the whole variable domain KAGVTQTPRYLIKTRGQQVTLSCSPISGHRSVSWYQQTPGQGLQFLFEYFSETQRNKGNFPGRFSGRQFSNSRSEMNVSTLELGDSALYLCASSPRVIGANVLTFGAGSRLTVL.

This clonotype was detected many times. The gene calls are TRBV10-1 and TRBJ2-1; 9 bases are shared with TRBD2. Germline V lookup: CDR1 WNHNN, CDR2 SYGVQD (reference sequence). V lost 8 bases and J lost 7; bases outside the gene matches: 6. The CDR3 length is 13 residues. CDR3 coding DNA: TGCGCCAGCGAGGCTAGCGGGACTAATGAGCAGTTCTTC. Encoded protein: CASEASGTNEQFF.

The rearrangement links TRBV5-1 to TRBJ1-6; 7 bases agree with TRBD1. J gave up 6 bases and V 5 bases, and 8 bases lay outside the gene matches. Per germline, CDR1 SGHRS and CDR2 YFSETQ. The CDR3 sequence is 15 residues long. CDR3 sequence: CASSTAGQSNSPLHF. In DNA, the CDR3 is TGCGCCAGCAGTACTGCGGGACAGAGTAATTCACCCCTCCACTTT. The whole variable domain, remainder taken from reference TRBV5-1 and TRBJ1-6, is KAGVTQTPRYLIKTRGQQVTLSCSPISGHRSVSWYQQTPGQGLQFLFEYFSETQRNKGNFPGRFSGRQFSNSRSEMNVSTLELGDSALYLCASSTAGQSNSPLHFGNGTRLTVT.

The V and J genes are TRBV20-1 and TRBJ2-5; a weak D match, TRBD1 (7 bases). V gave up 2 bases and J gave up 6 bases, with 16 bases separating them. The CDR3 covers 14 residues. Germline CDR1 reads DFQATT; CDR2 reads SNEGSKA (reference sequence). Here the CDR3 reads CSARLQGGTKTQYF. The DNA for the CDR3 is TGCAGTGCTAGACTCCAGGGGGGCACGAAGACCCAGTACTTC.

This clonotype came up a few times. The chain combines TRBV24-1 with TRBJ2-3; 9 nucleotides agree with TRBD1. Germline V gene lookup returns CDR1 KGHDR and CDR2 SFDVKD. Trimming removed 4 bases from V and 0 bases from J; junction bases left unmatched: 4. The CDR3 spans 16 residues. The CDR3 nucleotides read TGTGCCACCAGTGACGCCGGGACAGGGAGCACAGATACGCAGTATTTT. Its protein product is CATSDAGTGSTDTQYF.

Concerning this clonotype itself: One base away lies a much larger clone, so this may be a sequencing read error. J is TRBJ2-1 and V is TRBV6-5, with D maybe TRBD2 (6 bases). The DNA end favors TRBJ2-7, so the J call may be wrong. Looked up from germline, CDR1 is MNHEY and CDR2 is SVGAGI. The CDR3 covers 15 residues. This CDR3 reads CASRLQGGGNNEQYF. The CDR3 nucleotides are TGTGCCAGCAGACTCCAGGGCGGAGGGAACAATGAGCAGTACTTC.

This clonotype was observed a handful of times. The chain links TRBV3-1 to TRBJ2-5, with 8 bases fitting TRBD2. The CDR3 consists of 17 residues. Per the germline V gene, CDR1 is LGHDT and CDR2 is YNNKEL (reference sequence). Trimming cost V 1 base and J 4 bases; bases outside gene matches: 11. The CDR3 DNA is TGTGCCAGCAGCCAAGGAGGAGTAGCGGGATGGATAGAGACCCAGTACTTC. Its translation is CASSQGGVAGWIETQYF.

The V and J genes are TRBV20-1 and TRBJ1-1; D is ambiguous. The CDR3 spans 13 residues. Germline loops: CDR1 DFQATT, CDR2 SNEGSKA (reference sequence). V gave up 6 bases and J gave up 4 bases, with 15 bases separating them. The CDR3 DNA reads TGCAGTGCCCAAGGAATTGCGAGCACTGAAGCTTTCTTT. Its translation is CSAQGIASTEAFF.

The rearrangement joins TRBV29-1 to TRBJ1-2, with D possibly TRBD1 on 5 matching bases. Germline CDR1 and CDR2: SQVTM and ANQGSEA. CDR3 length: 13 residues. The V gene lost 6 bases and the J gene lost 4 bases, with 15 bases spanning the gap. Here the CDR3 reads CSVPIDSRYGYTF. Here the CDR3 DNA reads TGCAGCGTCCCGATTGACAGCCGCTATGGCTACACCTTC.

The chain combines TRBV2 with TRBJ2-1; TRBD2 matches at 12 bases. The germline CDR1 and CDR2 sequences are SNHLY and FYNNEI. CDR3 size: 15 residues. Unmatched junction bases numbered 7, after V lost 5 bases and J lost 8 bases. DNA of the CDR3: TGTGCCAGCAGTATCCTAGCGGGAGGGCCGGATGAGCAGTTCTTC. Encoded protein: CASSILAGGPDEQFF.

The chain couples TRBV29-1 to TRBJ1-1; 11 bases are a match to TRBD1. The CDR3 totals 12 residues. J lost 5 bases, V lost 7 bases, and 3 bases had no gene match. From germline, CDR1 is SQVTM and CDR2 ANQGSEA. This CDR3 is CSGGQGGTEAFF. CDR3 sequence (DNA): TGCAGCGGGGGACAGGGGGGGACTGAAGCTTTCTTT.

This sequence joins TRBV4-1 and TRBJ2-7, with TRBD1 matching 9 bases. V lost 5 bases, J lost 5 bases, and 13 bases stayed unmatched. CDR3 size: 16 residues. CDR1 and CDR2 from the germline V gene are MGHRA and YSYEKL. DNA for the CDR3: TGCGCCAGCAGCAGGGGACAGGGTTCGAGTCAGGACGAGCAGTACTTC. Translated, it gives CASSRGQGSSQDEQYF.

Only one count was recorded for this clonotype. The chain links TRBV5-6 to TRBJ2-7; 7 bases match TRBD1. Unmatched junction bases numbered 10, after V lost 4 bases and J lost 0 bases. The CDR3 covers 16 residues. Germline V gene sequence: CDR1 SGHDT, CDR2 YYEEEE. The CDR3 DNA is TGTGCCAGCAGCGGCTCGGGACAGCTAGACTCCTACGAGCAGTACTTC. It encodes CASSGSGQLDSYEQYF.

V usage is TRBV3-1 and J usage is TRBJ1-2; the D gene is possibly TRBD1 (6 bases). Trimming took 1 base from V and 4 from J, leaving 10 bases between them. The CDR3 sequence is 14 residues long. Germline-derived CDR1 and CDR2 are LGHDT and YNNKEL (reference sequence). This chain's CDR3 is CASSQGTASYGYTF. Here the CDR3 DNA reads TGTGCCAGCAGCCAAGGGACAGCCTCCTATGGCTACACCTTC.